This is a list of T cell receptor beta chains from one sample in a study of shared clonotypes between healthy human individuals. Repertoires were generated with immunoSEQ multiplex PCR, while TCRdb's copy carries only in-frame clones and drops some. The sample holds about 660,000 clones, less than 85% seen once. Material for sequencing was memory CD4+ T cells sorted from blood. The receptors originated from a woman younger than 45 in good health. CDR3s include the opening cysteine and the closing phenylalanine or tryptophan. A D gene is named only where the DNA matches it firmly. Clone size is given for some rows only: seen once, a few or many times, or a class if the clone is expanded.

clone_size,d_call,j_call,cdr3_length,v_call,cdr3_aa,cdr3_nt
-,-,TRBJ1-1,14,TRBV6-1,CASSVRQGNTEAFF,TGTGCCAGCAGTGTTAGGCAGGGGAACACTGAAGCTTTCTTT
once,-,TRBJ2-3,16,TRBV18,CASSPQEGDSTDTQYF,TGTGCCAGCTCACCACAGGAAGGGGACAGCACAGATACGCAGTATTTT
few,-,TRBJ1-1,14,TRBV5-4,CASSFDSLNTEAFF,TGTGCCAGCAGCTTCGACAGCCTAAACACTGAAGCTTTCTTT
-,TRBD2,TRBJ2-2,19,TRBV2,CASSEEPAGGLVVTGELFF,TGTGCCAGCAGTGAAGAACCAGCGGGAGGATTGGTAGTCACCGGGGAGCTGTTTTTT
few,-,TRBJ2-5,14,TRBV5-1,CASSLFLNQETQYF,TGCGCCAGCAGCTTGTTTCTAAATCAAGAGACCCAGTACTTC
-,TRBD1,TRBJ2-7,15,TRBV29-1,CSVKTGERVSYEQYF,TGCAGCGTAAAAACAGGGGAACGTGTTTCCTACGAGCAGTACTTC
few,-,TRBJ1-2,12,TRBV29-1,CSVEVVGYGYTF,TGCAGCGTTGAAGTGGTGGGGTATGGCTACACCTTC
few,TRBD2,TRBJ2-1,16,TRBV5-4,CASSLDSGTTYNEQFF,TGTGCCAGCAGCTTGGACAGCGGGACGACTTACAATGAGCAGTTCTTC
-,-,TRBJ2-7,12,TRBV6-5,CASSYWGGEQYF,TGTGCCAGCAGTTACTGGGGAGGCGAGCAGTACTTC
few,TRBD2,TRBJ2-3,17,TRBV5-1,CASSLAGTSGMTDTQYF,TGCGCCAGCAGCTTGGCCGGGACTAGCGGGATGACAGATACGCAGTATTTT
-,-,TRBJ2-2,15,TRBV6-1,CASRGTAGRTGELFF,TGTGCCAGCAGGGGGACGGCAGGGCGCACCGGGGAGCTGTTTTTT
-,-,TRBJ2-3,12,TRBV29-1,CSGTGSTDTQYF,TGCAGCGGAACAGGGAGCACAGATACGCAGTATTTT
-,-,TRBJ1-2,13,TRBV6-5,CASSPYTQGSYTF,TGTGCCAGCAGTCCCTACACCCAGGGGTCATACACCTTC
once,-,TRBJ2-7,15,TRBV19,CASSNQGQSSYEQYF,TGTGCCAGTAGTAACCAAGGACAGAGCTCCTACGAGCAGTACTTC
few,-,TRBJ1-1,16,TRBV18,CASSPTYASMNTEAFF,TGTGCCAGCTCACCCACCTATGCATCCATGAACACTGAAGCTTTCTTT
-,-,TRBJ1-1,14,TRBV5-1,CASSTGPTNTEAFF,TGCGCCAGCAGCACAGGGCCTACGAACACTGAAGCTTTCTTT
-,-,TRBJ2-1,13,TRBV11-2,CASSLAGVGEQFF,TGTGCCAGCAGCTTAGCAGGAGTCGGTGAGCAGTTCTTC
-,-,TRBJ2-5,16,TRBV9,CASSATEWRGQETQYF,TGTGCCAGCAGCGCTACCGAATGGAGGGGGCAAGAGACCCAGTACTTC
-,TRBD2,TRBJ2-3,15,TRBV2,CASSGLAGTTDTQYF,TGTGCCAGCAGTGGGCTAGCGGGGACCACAGATACGCAGTATTTT
few,TRBD2,TRBJ2-1,15,TRBV6-5,CASSPTSGTDNEQFF,TGTGCCAGCAGCCCGACTAGCGGGACTGACAATGAGCAGTTCTTC
once,TRBD2,TRBJ2-3,18,TRBV27,CASSFWGPGLVTTDTQYF,TGTGCCAGCAGTTTTTGGGGGCCGGGACTAGTAACGACAGATACGCAGTATTTT
-,TRBD1,TRBJ2-7,15,TRBV19,CASSTRTGGSYEQYF,TGTGCCAGTAGTACGCGCACAGGGGGCTCCTACGAGCAGTACTTC
-,TRBD1,TRBJ2-7,13,TRBV11-2,CASSKDRLGEQYF,TGTGCCAGCAGCAAGGACAGGCTGGGCGAGCAGTACTTC
-,-,TRBJ1-3,14,TRBV10-3,CAISPVASGNTIYF,TGTGCCATCAGCCCGGTGGCCTCTGGAAACACCATATATTTT
-,-,TRBJ1-2,12,TRBV28,CASSFNSYGYTF,TGTGCCAGCAGTTTTAACTCCTATGGCTACACCTTC
many,TRBD1,TRBJ2-2,17,TRBV4-1,CASSQRDSPNYTGELFF,TGCGCCAGCAGCCAAAGGGACAGCCCAAATTACACCGGGGAGCTGTTTTTT
-,TRBD1,TRBJ2-3,15,TRBV4-1,CASTTGGSSTDTQYF,TGCGCCAGCACCACAGGGGGATCTAGCACAGATACGCAGTATTTT
-,-,TRBJ2-2,15,TRBV11-2,CASSPLVRASGELFF,TGTGCCAGCAGCCCCCTGGTACGGGCATCCGGGGAGCTGTTTTTT
many,-,TRBJ1-1,14,TRBV12-5,CASGSEGRGAEAFF,TGTGCTAGTGGTTCGGAGGGACGTGGGGCCGAAGCTTTCTTT
-,-,TRBJ1-3,14,TRBV5-1,CASREQGDGNTIYF,TGCGCCAGCAGGGAACAGGGTGATGGAAACACCATATATTTT
-,-,TRBJ1-5,16,TRBV6-5,CASSYPTGGSNQPQHF,TGTGCCAGCAGTTACCCAACCGGCGGATCCAATCAGCCCCAGCATTTT
-,-,TRBJ2-1,14,TRBV2,CASSGSGWGNEQFF,TGTGCCAGCAGTGGAAGCGGTTGGGGTAATGAGCAGTTCTTC
-,TRBD1,TRBJ1-1,16,TRBV5-6,CASSLRSGRGRTEAFF,TGTGCCAGCAGCTTGAGGTCCGGCAGGGGGCGGACTGAAGCTTTCTTT
-,TRBD1,TRBJ2-1,15,TRBV28,CASRSDRGAVYEQFF,TGTGCCAGCAGGTCCGACAGGGGAGCAGTCTATGAGCAGTTCTTC
-,-,TRBJ2-3,18,TRBV21-1,CASSKAEHRGYYTDTQYF,TGTGCCAGCAGCAAAGCGGAGCACAGGGGTTATTACACAGATACGCAGTATTTT
-,-,TRBJ1-5,15,TRBV18,CASSPGAYSNQPQHF,TGTGCCAGCTCACCGGGGGCTTATAGCAATCAGCCCCAGCATTTT
-,-,TRBJ2-1,15,TRBV29-1,CSVEVGGSLGGKQFF,TGCAGCGTTGAAGTAGGCGGGAGCCTCGGGGGCAAGCAGTTCTTC
-,TRBD1,TRBJ2-2,15,TRBV5-1,CASSIGQGSTGELFF,TGCGCCAGCAGCATCGGACAGGGAAGTACCGGGGAGCTGTTTTTT
-,TRBD1,TRBJ2-1,15,TRBV15,CATSRAGQGADEQFF,TGTGCCACCAGCAGAGCGGGACAGGGGGCCGATGAGCAGTTCTTC
-,-,TRBJ2-5,13,TRBV19,CASSIGSQETQYF,TGTGCCAGTAGTATCGGGAGTCAAGAGACCCAGTACTTC
-,TRBD1,TRBJ2-3,21,TRBV28,CASSFTAGQGFEGGSTDTQYF,TGTGCCAGCAGTTTCACCGCGGGACAGGGGTTCGAGGGAGGGAGCACAGATACGCAGTATTTT
-,TRBD2,TRBJ2-5,16,TRBV7-9,CASSSWTSGRLETQYF,TGTGCCAGCAGCTCATGGACTAGCGGGAGGTTAGAGACCCAGTACTTC
-,-,TRBJ2-1,15,TRBV6-1,CASSEVGGPKDEQFF,TGTGCCAGCAGTGAAGTGGGCGGTCCGAAGGATGAGCAGTTCTTC